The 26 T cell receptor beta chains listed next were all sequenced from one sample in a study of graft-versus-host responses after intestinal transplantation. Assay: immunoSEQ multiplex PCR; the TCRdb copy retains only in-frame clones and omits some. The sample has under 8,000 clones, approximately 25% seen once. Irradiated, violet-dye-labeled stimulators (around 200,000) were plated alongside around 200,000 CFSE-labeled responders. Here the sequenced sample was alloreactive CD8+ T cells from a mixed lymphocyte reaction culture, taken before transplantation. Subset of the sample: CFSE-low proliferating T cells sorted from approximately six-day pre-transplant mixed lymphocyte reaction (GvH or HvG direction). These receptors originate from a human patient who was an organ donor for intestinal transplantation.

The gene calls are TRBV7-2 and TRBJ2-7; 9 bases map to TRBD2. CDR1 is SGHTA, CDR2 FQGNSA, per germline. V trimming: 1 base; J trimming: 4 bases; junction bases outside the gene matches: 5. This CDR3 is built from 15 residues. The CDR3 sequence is CASSLEGLAWYEQYF. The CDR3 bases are TGTGCCAGCAGCTTAGAAGGACTAGCGTGGTACGAGCAGTACTTC.

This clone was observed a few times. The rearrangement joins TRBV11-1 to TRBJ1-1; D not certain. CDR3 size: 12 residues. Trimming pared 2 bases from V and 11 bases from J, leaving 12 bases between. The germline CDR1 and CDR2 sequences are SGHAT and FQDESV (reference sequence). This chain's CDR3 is CASSLMSFLAFF. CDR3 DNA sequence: TGTGCCAGCAGCTTAATGAGCTTCTTGGCTTTCTTT.

This chain's CDR3 is CASSQGAGVSYEQYF. DNA of the CDR3: TGCGCCAGCAGCCAAGGGGCCGGGGTCTCCTACGAGCAGTACTTC. The chain employs TRBV4-1 and TRBJ2-7, with D maybe TRBD2 (5 bases). V gave up 1 base and J gave up 0 bases, with 10 bases separating them. Germline-derived CDR1 and CDR2 are MGHRA and YSYEKL. The CDR3 contains 15 residues.

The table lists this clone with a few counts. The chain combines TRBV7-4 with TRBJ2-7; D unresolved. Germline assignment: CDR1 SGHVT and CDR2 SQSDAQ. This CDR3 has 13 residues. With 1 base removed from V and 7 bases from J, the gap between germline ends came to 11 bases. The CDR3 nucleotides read TGTGCCAGCAGCTTAGAAGGGCTTTGTGAGCAGTACTTC. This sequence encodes CASSLEGLCEQYF.

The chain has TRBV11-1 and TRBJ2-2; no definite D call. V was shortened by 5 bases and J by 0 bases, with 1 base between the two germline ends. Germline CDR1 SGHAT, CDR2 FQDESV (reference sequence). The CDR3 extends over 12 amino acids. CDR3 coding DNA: TGTGCCAGCAGCCCGAACACCGGGGAGCTGTTTTTT. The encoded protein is CASSPNTGELFF.

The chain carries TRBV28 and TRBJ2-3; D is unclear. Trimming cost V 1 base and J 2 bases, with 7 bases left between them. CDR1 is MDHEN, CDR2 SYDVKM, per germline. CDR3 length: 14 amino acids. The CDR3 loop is CASSLLVFTDTQYF. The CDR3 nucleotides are TGTGCCAGCAGTTTATTGGTCTTCACAGATACGCAGTATTTT.

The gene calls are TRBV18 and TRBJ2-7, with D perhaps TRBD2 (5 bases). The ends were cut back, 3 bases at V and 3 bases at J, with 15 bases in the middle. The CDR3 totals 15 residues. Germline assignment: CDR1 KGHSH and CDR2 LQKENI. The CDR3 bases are TGTGCCAGCTCACCCACAGCGGTCTTATTCTACGAGCAGTACTTC. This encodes CASSPTAVLFYEQYF.

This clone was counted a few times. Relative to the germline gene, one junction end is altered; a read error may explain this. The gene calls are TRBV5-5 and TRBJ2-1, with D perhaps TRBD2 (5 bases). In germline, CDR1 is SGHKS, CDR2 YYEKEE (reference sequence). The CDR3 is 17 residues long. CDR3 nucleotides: TGCGCCAGCAGCCAAGATGGGTCTAGCCCCACCTACAATGAGCAGTTCTTC. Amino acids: CASSQDGSSPTYNEQFF.

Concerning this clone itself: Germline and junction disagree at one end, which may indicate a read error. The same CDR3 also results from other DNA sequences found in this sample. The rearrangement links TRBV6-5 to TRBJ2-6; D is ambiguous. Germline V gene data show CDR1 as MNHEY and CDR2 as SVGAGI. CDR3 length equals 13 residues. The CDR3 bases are TGCGCCAGCAGGCCCTGGGGGGCCAACGTCCTGACTTTC. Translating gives CASRPWGANVLTF.

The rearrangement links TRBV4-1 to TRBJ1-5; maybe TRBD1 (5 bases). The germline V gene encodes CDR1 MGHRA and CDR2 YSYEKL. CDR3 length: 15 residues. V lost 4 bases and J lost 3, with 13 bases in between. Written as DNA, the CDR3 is TGCGCCAGCAGCCCCTCCGGGACGGCCAATCAGCCCCAGCATTTT. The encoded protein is CASSPSGTANQPQHF.

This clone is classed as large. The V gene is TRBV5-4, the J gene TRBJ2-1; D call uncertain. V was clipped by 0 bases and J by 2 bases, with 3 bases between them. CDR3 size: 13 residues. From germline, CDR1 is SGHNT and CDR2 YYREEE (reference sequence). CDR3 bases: TGTGCCAGCAGCTTGGTGCCCTACAATGAGCAGTTCTTC. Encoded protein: CASSLVPYNEQFF.

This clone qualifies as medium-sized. CDR3 sequence: CASSPLPGTEYNEQFF. CDR3 sequence (DNA): TGTGCCAGCAGCCCCCTCCCGGGAACCGAATACAATGAGCAGTTCTTC. The genes are TRBV14 and TRBJ2-1; D is possibly TRBD2 (5 bases). Trimming stripped 4 bases from V and 4 bases from J, with 17 bases between. Germline CDR1 is SGHDN and CDR2 is FVKESK. The CDR3 loop spans 16 amino acids.

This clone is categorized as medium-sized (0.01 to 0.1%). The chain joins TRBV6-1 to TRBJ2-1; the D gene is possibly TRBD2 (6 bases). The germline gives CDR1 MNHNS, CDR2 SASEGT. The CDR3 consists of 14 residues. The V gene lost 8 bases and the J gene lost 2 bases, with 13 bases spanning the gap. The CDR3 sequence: CASSVWGAYNEQFF. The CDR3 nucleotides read TGTGCCAGCTCAGTTTGGGGGGCCTACAATGAGCAGTTCTTC.

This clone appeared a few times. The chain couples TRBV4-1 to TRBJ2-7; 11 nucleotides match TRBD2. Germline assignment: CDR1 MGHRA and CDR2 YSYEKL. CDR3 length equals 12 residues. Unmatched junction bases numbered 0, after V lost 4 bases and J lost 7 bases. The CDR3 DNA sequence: TGCGCCAGCAGCCGACTAGCGGGAGAGCAGTACTTC. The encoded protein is CASSRLAGEQYF.

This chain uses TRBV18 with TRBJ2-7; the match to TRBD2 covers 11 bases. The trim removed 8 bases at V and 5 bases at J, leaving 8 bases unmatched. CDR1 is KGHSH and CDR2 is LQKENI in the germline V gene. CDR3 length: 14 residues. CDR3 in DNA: TGTGCCAGCCAGACTAGCGGGAAGTTCAACGAGCAGTACTTC. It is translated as CASQTSGKFNEQYF.

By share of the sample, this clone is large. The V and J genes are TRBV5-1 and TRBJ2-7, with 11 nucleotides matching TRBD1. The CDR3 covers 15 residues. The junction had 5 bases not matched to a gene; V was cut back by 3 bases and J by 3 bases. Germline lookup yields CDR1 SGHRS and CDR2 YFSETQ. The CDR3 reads CASSWTGTGGYEQYF. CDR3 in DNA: TGCGCCAGCAGCTGGACCGGGACAGGGGGCTACGAGCAGTACTTC. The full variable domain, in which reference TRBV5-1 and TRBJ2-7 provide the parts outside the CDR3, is KAGVTQTPRYLIKTRGQQVTLSCSPISGHRSVSWYQQTPGQGLQFLFEYFSETQRNKGNFPGRFSGRQFSNSRSEMNVSTLELGDSALYLCASSWTGTGGYEQYFGPGTRLTVT.

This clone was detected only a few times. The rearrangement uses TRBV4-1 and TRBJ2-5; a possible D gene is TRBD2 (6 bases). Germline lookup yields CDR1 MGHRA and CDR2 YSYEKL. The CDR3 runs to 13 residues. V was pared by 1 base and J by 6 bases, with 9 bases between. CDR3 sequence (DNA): TGCGCCAGCAGCCAAGGACGGGGGAAGACCCAGTACTTC. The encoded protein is CASSQGRGKTQYF.

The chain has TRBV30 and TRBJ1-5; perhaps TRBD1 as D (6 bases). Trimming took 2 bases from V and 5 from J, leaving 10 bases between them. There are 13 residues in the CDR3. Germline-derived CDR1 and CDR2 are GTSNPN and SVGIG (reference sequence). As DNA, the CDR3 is TGTGCCTGGAGTACGACAGGATATCAGCCCCAGCATTTT. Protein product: CAWSTTGYQPQHF.

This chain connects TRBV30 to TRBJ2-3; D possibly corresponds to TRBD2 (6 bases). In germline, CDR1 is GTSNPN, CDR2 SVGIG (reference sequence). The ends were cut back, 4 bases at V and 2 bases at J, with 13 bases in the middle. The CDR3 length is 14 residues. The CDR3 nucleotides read TGTGCCTGGACCGGAGGGAGTAACACAGATACGCAGTATTTT. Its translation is CAWTGGSNTDTQYF.

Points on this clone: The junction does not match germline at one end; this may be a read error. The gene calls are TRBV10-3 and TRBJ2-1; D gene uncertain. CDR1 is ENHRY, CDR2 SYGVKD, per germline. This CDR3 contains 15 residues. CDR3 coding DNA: TGTGCCAGCAGTTACTCTTTAGATGTGGGCAATGAGCAGTTCTTC. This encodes CASSYSLDVGNEQFF.

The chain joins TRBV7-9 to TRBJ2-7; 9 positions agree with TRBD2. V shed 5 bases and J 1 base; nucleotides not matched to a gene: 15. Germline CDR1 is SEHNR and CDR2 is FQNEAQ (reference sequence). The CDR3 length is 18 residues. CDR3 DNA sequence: TGTGCCAGCAGCCCAAGGGGTCTAGCTAGCGGGATGTCCTACGAGCAGTACTTC. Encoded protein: CASSPRGLASGMSYEQYF.

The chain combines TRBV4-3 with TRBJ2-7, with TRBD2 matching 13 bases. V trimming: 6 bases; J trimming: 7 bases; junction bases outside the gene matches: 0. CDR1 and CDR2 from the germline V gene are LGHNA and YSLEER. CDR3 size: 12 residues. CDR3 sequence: CASRGLAGEQYF. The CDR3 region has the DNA TGCGCCAGCAGGGGACTAGCGGGAGAGCAGTACTTC.

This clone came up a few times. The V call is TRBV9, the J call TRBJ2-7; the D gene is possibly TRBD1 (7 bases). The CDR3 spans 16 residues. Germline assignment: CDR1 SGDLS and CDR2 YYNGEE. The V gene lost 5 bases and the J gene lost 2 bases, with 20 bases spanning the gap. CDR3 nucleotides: TGTGCCAGCAGTGACCCCTCGTCAGGGGGGACCTACGAGCAGTACTTC. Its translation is CASSDPSSGGTYEQYF.

The CDR3 spells CASSLFRVTDTQYF. Here the CDR3 DNA reads TGTGCCAGCAGTTTATTCAGGGTAACAGATACGCAGTATTTT. The gene calls are TRBV28 and TRBJ2-3; D may be TRBD1 (5 bases). The germline CDR1 and CDR2 sequences are MDHEN and SYDVKM. The CDR3 runs 14 residues. Trimming removed 1 base from V and 3 bases from J, with 8 bases in between.

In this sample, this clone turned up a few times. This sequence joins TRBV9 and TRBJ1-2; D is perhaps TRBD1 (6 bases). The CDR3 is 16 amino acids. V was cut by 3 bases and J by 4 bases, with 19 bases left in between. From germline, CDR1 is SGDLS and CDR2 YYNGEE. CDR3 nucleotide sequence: TGTGCCAGCAGCGCAGCCCCCCGGGGGCTGATCTATGGCTACACCTTC. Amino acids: CASSAAPRGLIYGYTF.

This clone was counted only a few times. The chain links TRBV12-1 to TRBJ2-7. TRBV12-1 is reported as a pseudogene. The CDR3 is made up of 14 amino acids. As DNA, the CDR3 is TGTGCCAGCAGCGCTCGCAAGTCGCACTACGAGCAGTACTTC. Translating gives CASSARKSHYEQYF.